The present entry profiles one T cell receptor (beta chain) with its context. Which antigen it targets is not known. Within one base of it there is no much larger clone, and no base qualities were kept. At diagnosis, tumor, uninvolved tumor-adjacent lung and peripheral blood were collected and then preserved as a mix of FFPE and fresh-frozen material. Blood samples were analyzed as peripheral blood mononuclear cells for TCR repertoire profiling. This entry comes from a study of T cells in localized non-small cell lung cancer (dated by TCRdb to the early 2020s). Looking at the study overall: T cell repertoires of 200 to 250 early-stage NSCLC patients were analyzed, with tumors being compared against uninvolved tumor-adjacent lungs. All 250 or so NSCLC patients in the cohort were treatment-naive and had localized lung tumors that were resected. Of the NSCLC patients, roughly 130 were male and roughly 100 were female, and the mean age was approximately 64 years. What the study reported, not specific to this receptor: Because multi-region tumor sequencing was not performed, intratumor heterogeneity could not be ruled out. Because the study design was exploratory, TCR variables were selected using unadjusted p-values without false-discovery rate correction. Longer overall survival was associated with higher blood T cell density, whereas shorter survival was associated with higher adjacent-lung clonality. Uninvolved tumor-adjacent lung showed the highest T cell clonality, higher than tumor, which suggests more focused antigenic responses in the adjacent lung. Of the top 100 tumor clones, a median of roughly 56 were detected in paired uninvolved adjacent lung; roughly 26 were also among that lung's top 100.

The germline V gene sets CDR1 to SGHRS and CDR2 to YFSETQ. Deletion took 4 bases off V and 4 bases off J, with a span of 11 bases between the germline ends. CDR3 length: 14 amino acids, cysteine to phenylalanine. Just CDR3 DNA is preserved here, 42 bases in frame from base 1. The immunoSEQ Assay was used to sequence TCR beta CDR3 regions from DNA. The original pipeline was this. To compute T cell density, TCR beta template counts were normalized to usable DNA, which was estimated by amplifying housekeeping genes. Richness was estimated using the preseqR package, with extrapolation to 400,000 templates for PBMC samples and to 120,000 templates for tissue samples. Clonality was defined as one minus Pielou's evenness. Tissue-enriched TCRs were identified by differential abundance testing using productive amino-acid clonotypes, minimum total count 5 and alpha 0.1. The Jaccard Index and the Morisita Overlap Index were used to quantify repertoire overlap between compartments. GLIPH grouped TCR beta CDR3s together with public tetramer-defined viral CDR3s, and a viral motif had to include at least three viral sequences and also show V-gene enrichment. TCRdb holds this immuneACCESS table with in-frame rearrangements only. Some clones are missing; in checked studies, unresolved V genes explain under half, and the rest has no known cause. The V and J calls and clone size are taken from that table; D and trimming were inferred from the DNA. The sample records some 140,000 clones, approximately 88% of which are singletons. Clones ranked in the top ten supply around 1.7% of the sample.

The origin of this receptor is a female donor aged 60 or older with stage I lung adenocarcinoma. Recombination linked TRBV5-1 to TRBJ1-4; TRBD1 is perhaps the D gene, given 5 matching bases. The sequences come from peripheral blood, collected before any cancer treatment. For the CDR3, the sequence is CASSPTGGNEKLFF. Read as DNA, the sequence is TGCGCCAGCAGCCCGACGGGGGGTAATGAAAAACTGTTTTTT. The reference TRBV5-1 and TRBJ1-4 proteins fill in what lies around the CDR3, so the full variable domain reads KAGVTQTPRYLIKTRGQQVTLSCSPISGHRSVSWYQQTPGQGLQFLFEYFSETQRNKGNFPGRFSGRQFSNSRSEMNVSTLELGDSALYLCASSPTGGNEKLFFGSGTQLSVL.